This entry lists 19 T cell receptor beta chains sequenced from one sample in a study of T cell repertoires in cytomegalovirus infection. These receptors have no identified antigens. TCRdb used MiXCR to reprocess the reads, holding one entry per CDR3 protein. The repertoire has 380,000 or so distinct CDR3 sequences, about 35% of them found once; the top ten carry roughly 12%. The sample was cultured PBMCs, taken from culture after CMV antigen stimulation. The receptors shown here come from a human donor in good health (CMV status not recorded). Some clones in this sample may be carry-over from other donors' samples.

The gene calls are TRBV20-1 and TRBJ2-1; TRBD2 aligns across 9 bases. This CDR3 region has 16 residues. The V and J ends lost 4 bases and 3 bases, in that order; junction bases with no gene match: 10. CDR1 DFQATT and CDR2 SNEGSKA come from the germline V gene (reference sequence). Here the CDR3 reads CSANTGLAVNYNEQFF. The CDR3 DNA reads TGCAGTGCTAACACGGGACTAGCAGTCAACTACAATGAGCAGTTCTTC.

This chain joins TRBV7-2 and TRBJ2-3; D is ambiguous. Germline loops: CDR1 SGHTA, CDR2 FQGNSA. V dropped 5 bases and J dropped 0 bases, with 12 bases sitting between them. The CDR3 runs to 15 residues. In DNA form, the CDR3 reads TGTGCCAGCAGCACGCAGGAGACTAGCACAGATACGCAGTATTTT. This gives the protein CASSTQETSTDTQYF.

The gene calls are TRBV15 and TRBJ1-5, with D uncertain. CDR3 length: 11 amino acids. V was clipped by 1 base and J by 11 bases, with 6 bases between them. Germline V gene lookup returns CDR1 LNHNV and CDR2 YYDKDF (reference sequence). The CDR3 DNA is TGTGCCACCAGCAGAGGTAGGACCCAGCATTTT. Its protein product is CATSRGRTQHF.

The chain uses TRBV6-8 and TRBJ2-1; TRBD1 matches at 11 bases. V shed 6 bases and J 9 bases; nucleotides not matched to a gene: 7. This CDR3 region has 14 residues. CDR1 MNHGY and CDR2 SAAAGT come from the germline V gene. The CDR3 is CASRWTGGEGEQFF. Written as DNA, the CDR3 is TGTGCCAGCAGGTGGACAGGGGGCGAGGGTGAGCAGTTCTTC.

The chain employs TRBV10-3 and TRBJ2-2, with D unresolved. The germline V gene encodes CDR1 ENHRY and CDR2 SYGVKD. The CDR3 is made up of 13 amino acids. Trimming stripped 11 bases from V and 2 bases from J, with 12 bases between. The CDR3 DNA sequence: TGTGCCGGAAGAAGAGAAAACACCGGGGAGCTGTTTTTT. It translates to CAGRRENTGELFF.

The chain is built from TRBV7-2 and TRBJ2-1, with TRBD2 identical over 7 bases. CDR1 is SGHTA, CDR2 FQGNSA, per germline. The trim removed 3 bases at V and 5 bases at J, leaving 1 base unmatched. This CDR3 spans 13 amino acids. CDR3 nucleotide sequence: TGTGCCAGCAGCTTCGGACTAGACAATGAGCAGTTCTTC. Translated, it gives CASSFGLDNEQFF.

This clonotype showed up just a few times. The rearrangement links TRBV20-1 to TRBJ2-4; possible D gene TRBD1, 5 bases. The CDR3 extends over 16 amino acids. Trimming shortened V by 6 bases and J by 1 base, and 19 bases separated the two germline ends. Per germline, CDR1 DFQATT and CDR2 SNEGSKA (reference sequence). Here the CDR3 reads CSAPDLEKGAKNIQYF. Written as DNA, the CDR3 is TGCAGTGCCCCCGACCTGGAAAAGGGGGCCAAAAACATTCAGTACTTC.

The chain employs TRBV12-3 or TRBV12-4 and TRBJ1-1; the match to TRBD1 covers 7 bases. V shed 4 bases and J 4 bases; nucleotides not matched to a gene: 6. This CDR3 is 14 amino acids long. CDR3 amino acids: CASSSTGEVTEAFF. The CDR3 DNA reads as TGTGCCAGCAGTTCTACAGGGGAAGTCACTGAAGCTTTCTTT.

V is TRBV19 and J is TRBJ2-1; TRBD2 aligns across 10 bases. Looked up from germline, CDR1 is LNHDA and CDR2 is SQIVND (reference sequence). Trimming took 4 bases from V and 1 from J; bases not matched to a gene: 4. The CDR3 extends over 16 amino acids. The CDR3 reads CASSRLAGVSYNEQFF. CDR3 sequence (DNA): TGTGCCAGTAGTAGGCTAGCGGGAGTATCCTACAATGAGCAGTTCTTC.

The V gene is TRBV27, the J gene TRBJ2-1; 10 nucleotides agree with TRBD2. This CDR3 is 15 amino acids long. V was clipped by 2 bases and J by 8 bases; unmatched bases: 6. Germline values: CDR1 MNHEY, CDR2 SMNVEV (reference sequence). CDR3 region: CASSLTSGTPYEQFF. The CDR3 nucleotides are TGTGCCAGCAGTTTAACTAGCGGGACCCCATATGAGCAGTTCTTC.

In its sample, this clonotype was seen a few times. The chain is built from TRBV2 and TRBJ2-5, with 9 nucleotides matching TRBD1. Germline CDR1 is SNHLY and CDR2 is FYNNEI. V trimming: 4 bases; J trimming: 2 bases; junction bases outside the gene matches: 5. This CDR3 has 15 residues. The CDR3: CASSAGTGLQETQYF. The CDR3 nucleotides are TGTGCCAGCAGTGCCGGGACAGGGTTACAAGAGACCCAGTACTTC.

The gene calls are TRBV6-2 or TRBV6-3 and TRBJ2-3, with D unclear. This CDR3 contains 15 residues. With 6 bases removed from V and 0 bases from J, the gap between germline ends came to 13 bases. Germline V gene data show CDR1 as MNHEY and CDR2 as SVGEGT. CDR3 DNA sequence: TGTGCCAGCAGACACCTCTCACCTAGCACAGATACGCAGTATTTT. Translating it yields CASRHLSPSTDTQYF.

The chain has TRBV10-3 and TRBJ2-2; 13 bases line up with TRBD2. Germline V lookup: CDR1 ENHRY, CDR2 SYGVKD. After removal of 2 bases from V and 0 bases from J, the junction contained 3 bases not matched to a gene. This CDR3 spans 18 amino acids. CDR3 nucleotides: TGTGCCATCAGTGAGAAGGGACTAGCGGGAACGAACACCGGGGAGCTGTTTTTT. It encodes CAISEKGLAGTNTGELFF.

Only a few counts were recorded for this clonotype. V is TRBV28 and J is TRBJ2-7; possibly TRBD2 for D (5 bases). The V and J ends lost 3 bases and 2 bases respectively, with 11 bases between them. CDR3 length: 14 residues. Germline CDR1 reads MDHEN; CDR2 reads SYDVKM. The CDR3 spells CASSLRASAYEQYF. The CDR3 DNA reads as TGTGCCAGCAGTTTGCGGGCCTCTGCCTACGAGCAGTACTTC.

This clonotype was recorded at least ten times. The chain employs TRBV7-2 and TRBJ2-1; 7 bases are a match to TRBD2. In germline, CDR1 is SGHTA, CDR2 FQGNSA. The ends lost 0 bases at V and 6 bases at J; junction bases unmatched: 2. This CDR3 comprises 14 residues. The CDR3 protein is CASSLARGSNEQFF. Here the CDR3 DNA reads TGTGCCAGCAGCTTAGCCCGCGGGAGCAATGAGCAGTTCTTC.

The J gene is TRBJ2-1, the V gene TRBV18, with D perhaps assigned TRBD1 or TRBD2 (5 bases each). The CDR3 is made up of 14 amino acids. V was cut by 5 bases and J by 6 bases, with 14 bases left in between. CDR1 and CDR2 (germline): KGHSH, LQKENI. The CDR3 sequence: CASSSPGRGNEQFF. DNA for the CDR3: TGTGCCAGCTCAAGCCCGGGAAGGGGCAATGAGCAGTTCTTC.

The chain links TRBV27 to TRBJ2-7; D is perhaps TRBD2 (5 bases). V was pared by 4 bases and J by 2 bases, with 18 bases between. The germline gives CDR1 MNHEY, CDR2 SMNVEV (reference sequence). This CDR3 has 16 amino acids. CDR3 nucleotide sequence: TGTGCCAGCAGTTCCCCCCTGGACGGGGAGCCCTACGAGCAGTACTTC. It translates to CASSSPLDGEPYEQYF.

The gene calls are TRBV7-2 and TRBJ1-1, with a weak D call TRBD1 (6 bases). Germline V CDR1 and CDR2: SGHTA, FQGNSA. V lost 6 bases, J lost 0 bases, and 11 bases lay in between. This CDR3 region has 14 residues. The chain's CDR3 is CASRAGTMNTEAFF. Written as DNA, the CDR3 is TGTGCCAGCAGGGCCGGGACAATGAACACTGAAGCTTTCTTT.

Only a few counts were recorded for this clonotype. This chain uses TRBV20-1 with TRBJ1-1; D not resolved. The CDR3 totals 9 residues. Germline CDR1 and CDR2: DFQATT and SNEGSKA (reference sequence). The germline V and J ends were trimmed by 5 bases and 11 bases, with 9 bases remaining between them. Written as DNA, the CDR3 is TGCAGTGCTCCCCGACGCGCTTTCTTT. As protein: CSAPRRAFF.